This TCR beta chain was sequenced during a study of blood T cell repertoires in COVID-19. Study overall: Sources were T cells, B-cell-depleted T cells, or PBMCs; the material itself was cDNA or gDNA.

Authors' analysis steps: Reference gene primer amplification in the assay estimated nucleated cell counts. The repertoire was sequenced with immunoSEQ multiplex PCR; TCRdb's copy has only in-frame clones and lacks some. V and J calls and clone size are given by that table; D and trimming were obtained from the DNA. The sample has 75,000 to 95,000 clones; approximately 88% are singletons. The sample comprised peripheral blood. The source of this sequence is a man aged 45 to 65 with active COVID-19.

The CDR3 DNA reads TGTGCTAGTGGTTTCACAGGGGGCGGCACAGATACGCAGTATTTT. This sequence encodes CASGFTGGGTDTQYF. The V gene is TRBV12-5, the J gene TRBJ2-3, with 9 bases aligning to TRBD1. J gave up 1 base and V 3 bases, and 2 bases lay outside the gene matches. There are 15 residues in the CDR3. Looked up from germline, CDR1 is LGHNT and CDR2 is FRNRAP.